This TCR beta chain was identified during a study of cytomegalovirus exposure and HLA in healthy donors (dated by TCRdb to the late 2010s). With regard to the full study: An earlier analysis of roughly 500 of the donors reported approximately 260 Gb of sequence data and around 120 million unique TCR beta sequences obtained from about 179 million T cells. About five DR-DQ haplotypes were treated as single units for association and clustering because of strong linkage in the cohort. On average, around 230,000 unique TCR beta nucleotide sequences were sequenced per donor among some 420 genotyped donors of the cohort, with about 19% of those sequences being non-productive. In a later genetic analysis, genome-wide SNP genotypes for about three fifths of the 666 donors were used, and that subset was treated as a discovery cohort. Rather than drawing on any new phenotypic data, the later analysis identified candidate immune exposures from TCR beta sequences and the way those sequences occurred across donors. All discovery cohort repertoires had been generated using a single sequencing platform. The study aimed to test whether cataloging public T cell receptors could reveal signatures of past pathogen exposure. Of the approximately 400 genotyped donors, roughly 80% fell in the genetic ancestry cluster associated with self-reported Caucasian donors. High-throughput TCR immunosequencing, statistical association of individual TCRs with disease status, and machine learning were combined to predict cytomegalovirus infection status. The study profiled the T cell repertoires of some 610 subjects by immunosequencing and related them to cytomegalovirus serostatus. The number of typed donors differed by locus: 629-630 for A, B, C, DRB1 and DQB1; 500 to 550 for DQA1; approximately 600 for DPA1; and 450 to 480 for DPB1. An early release covering 500 to 750 HLA-typed donors comprised approximately 290 gigabases of sequencing data and some 79 million unique TCR sequences. An earlier analysis of some 500 of the donors used high-throughput TCR beta sequencing to judge whether each TCR beta V gene segment behaved as functional or pseudogenic. Class I and class II HLA loci were covered by the typing at four-digit resolution. Along with the 666-subject first cohort, a separate validation cohort of 120 different subjects was used. Alongside the repertoire data, information on donor age, sex, ethnicity and CMV serostatus was compiled. In a later analysis, previously published TCR beta repertoires from 666 donors were re-analyzed and high-resolution HLA genotyping was added so that TCR occurrence patterns could be studied.

Libraries were built with the immunoSEQ multiplex PCR assay. For the multiplex PCR, a mixture combining 60 forward primers for TCR Vbeta segments and 13 reverse primers for TCR Jbeta segments was used. A multiplex PCR assay on genomic DNA amplified the CDR3 region of rearranged TCR beta genes. The amplified TCR beta libraries were sequenced on the Illumina HiSeq System as 87-base-pair reads. Per the original workflow: In a later analysis, 77 million or so unique TCR beta chains were counted across the 500 to 850 repertoires, and about 9.9 million of these chains were shared by at least two donors. Raw reads were error-corrected and collapsed into unique sequences with a nearest-neighbor algorithm that merged closely related sequences to remove PCR and sequencing errors. CDR3 sequences were aligned to IMGT reference sequences to assign V, D and J gene segments. For a sequence to be retained, at least a six-nucleotide match to both a V gene segment and a J gene segment was required. Rearrangements were classified as productive when the CDR3 lacked stop codons and remained in frame with V and J, and all other rearrangements were classified as non-productive. Following IMGT convention, CDR3 was defined as the stretch from the second conserved V-encoded cysteine up to the conserved J-encoded phenylalanine. In an earlier analysis of roughly 580 of the donors, sequences lacking an unambiguous match to a single V gene segment were excluded. An earlier analysis of 550 to 650 of the donors classified V segments as functional when productive rearrangements were above 56.7% and as segregating when the standard deviation between donors was above 5%. A statistical classification framework was built for diagnosing cytomegalovirus status from the catalog of TCR beta chain sequences. In a later analysis, TCR nucleotide sequences were compared against IMGT/GENE-DB human TR gene sequences so that V and J genes could be assigned. In a later analysis, CDR3 sequences and most-parsimonious VDJ recombination scenarios were assigned using the TCRdist pipeline. In a later analysis, each TCR beta chain was defined by its CDR3 amino acid sequence together with its V-gene family, and reads lacking a unique V-gene family were excluded. To address suspected cross-contamination and a sequencing artifact, a later analysis removed around 590 highly shared, low-generation-probability nucleotide sequences. A later analysis calculated a clonal expansion index for each public chain from normalized within-repertoire ranks of inferred template counts. In a later analysis, generation probabilities were computed with a VDJ recombination model fitted to out-of-frame rearrangements, and the resulting probabilities were checked against IGoR. Hypergeometric tests were used in a later analysis to score TCR-TCR, TCR-HLA and TCR-CMV co-occurrence, with a repertoire-size bias correction applied to the TCR pairs. False discovery rates were estimated in a later analysis by permuting HLA or CMV assignments 20 times. In a later analysis, co-occurring TCRs were grouped using DBSCAN, with TCRdist sequence similarity added in when clustering inside HLA-allele-positive subsets. Repertoires with fewer than 30,000 or more than 120,000 public chains were left out of co-occurrence clustering, as were four to six repertoires with anomalous nucleotide sharing. Not all clones reach the TCRdb copy of this immuneACCESS table, which keeps in-frame sequences only. Checked studies attribute under half of the gap to unresolved V genes and leave the rest unexplained. V and J calls and clone size follow that table, whereas D and trimming were derived from the DNA. For this sample there are 200,000 to 250,000 clones; less than 85% appear just once. 0.63% of the sample rests with the top ten.

Counted from cysteine to phenylalanine, this CDR3 has 15 amino acids. Of all the DNA, just the CDR3 is kept, 45 bases in frame from base 1. The germline V gene (reference sequence) yields LNHDA for CDR1 and SQIVND for CDR2. Clipping removes 5 bases from V and 6 bases from J, with 8 as the unmatched junction base count. Here is what the overall study found, with its caveats: Assigning TCR associations to individual alleles was difficult when HLA alleles, especially DR and DQ, strongly co-occurred. In a later genetic analysis, fewer N-insertions in productive TCRs were reported among donors in an Asian-associated ancestry cluster than the roughly 640-donor mean. According to a later analysis, TCR association rates differed among HLA loci, with DRB1 alleles showing the most associated TCRs and HLA-C alleles showing the fewest. CMV serostatus was the only immune exposure information available for the cohort. According to a later analysis, most CMV-associated TCR beta chains appeared to be HLA-restricted, and the HLA associations seemed to be driven largely by CMV exposure. In an earlier analysis of several hundred of the donors, most TCR beta V segments were observed in productive rearrangements about 90% or about 30% of the time, broadly matching IMGT annotations. Most TCR sequences were observed very rarely across donors, whereas some public TCRs were present in many individuals. Some IMGT-functional V segments, including TRBV6-2 and TRBV6-3, could not be distinguished by the 87-base-pair reads and were therefore excluded. The earlier analysis of 587 of the donors excluded some 16 rarely observed V segments, including chromosome 9 orphons, because counts were too low. In vitro tests confirmed that three of the cytomegalovirus-associated TCR beta chains recognize cytomegalovirus antigens. The study gave a list of about 160 TCR beta chains associated with cytomegalovirus. A cluster of highly shared sequence variants was judged likely to represent a technical artifact of the sequencing pipeline. A further reported finding was that TCR beta sequences accurately predicted the HLA-A and HLA-B alleles for most subjects in the first cohort. In a later analysis, several top co-occurrence clusters were reported to appear linked to parvovirus B19, influenza, CMV and Epstein-Barr virus. The classifier was reported to diagnose cytomegalovirus status with high specificity and sensitivity in both the original and validation cohorts. According to the authors, the approach could potentially be generalized to other disease states and immunological phenotypes. In a later genetic analysis, a missense DCLRE1C variant was associated with V-gene and J-gene trimming of TCR beta chains, and the association was replicated in an independent cohort. Correlated functional status among segregating V segments might reflect linkage disequilibrium, but an unknown experimental factor could not be ruled out. Compared with equally common non-associated chains, HLA-associated TCR beta chains in a later analysis were more clonally expanded and had lower generation probabilities. This cohort had only TCR beta chains sequenced, and the lack of alpha or paired-chain data limited which features could be detected. Specific HLA alleles were associated with about 17,000 TCR beta sequences at a false discovery rate of 0.05 in a later analysis. The presence/absence analyses assumed that sequencing depth was roughly uniform across donors, and that assumption may not be true. Because some donors lacked HLA typing at each locus, the association tests relied only on the typed subset.

The cohort consisted of hundreds of healthy bone marrow donors. Cohort members were all nominally healthy when sampled, although unrecorded immune exposures were likely present. The donor was CMV seronegative and belonged to the group of 352 seronegative cohort members. Each donor provided a peripheral blood sample, and peripheral blood mononuclear cells were used for TCR beta sequencing. Genomic DNA extraction from the blood cell samples was performed with the Qiagen DNeasy Blood Extraction Kit. A note on this clone: Its cognate antigen has yet to be identified. No much larger clone is present one base from it, and per-base qualities are unavailable.

This TCR derives from a man younger than 35 in good health and CMV-seronegative. Sequences were obtained from PBMCs. The rearrangement joined TRBV19 to TRBJ2-2; 8 central nucleotides agree with TRBD2. CDR3 region: CASSPRLAGAGELFF. The DNA sequence reads TGTGCCAGTAGTCCGCGTCTAGCGGGCGCCGGGGAGCTGTTTTTT. Reference TRBV19 and TRBJ2-2 genes cover what lies past the CDR3, so the full variable domain is DGGITQSPKYLFRKEGQNVTLSCEQNLNHDAMYWYRQDPGQGLRLIYYSQIVNDFQKGDIAEGYSVSREKKESFPLTVTSAQKNPTAFYLCASSPRLAGAGELFFGEGSRLTVL.